Listed here is a single T cell receptor beta chain. Between the trimmed V and J ends, which lost 0 bases and 6 bases, there was a span of 10 bases. Germline V gene sequence: CDR1 SGHNT, CDR2 YYREEE (reference sequence). This CDR3 has 13 residues. The sample belongs to a study of CD8 T cells in Susac syndrome. Through negative isolation, CD4+ and CD8+ T cells were obtained, while TEMRA cells were enriched using FACS. Random hexamers were used to reverse transcribe the RNA input (roughly 0.5 to 1 ug). TCRdb redid the calling of the immunoSEQ multiplex PCR reads with MiXCR, one entry per CDR3 protein. The sample comprises some 180,000 distinct CDR3 sequences, 75% to 95% of which are singletons, and 0.087% rests with the top ten.

The specimen sequenced was CD4+ T cells from PBMCs. V usage is TRBV5-4 and J usage is TRBJ2-7; D unresolved. The sequence derives from a human donor with Susac syndrome. DNA for the CDR3: TGTGCCAGCAGCTTGGATGAGGCGTTCGAGCAGTACTTC. This codes for CASSLDEAFEQYF. Combining the CDR3 with reference TRBV5-4 and TRBJ2-7 gives the whole variable domain ETGVTQSPTHLIKTRGQQVTLRCSSQSGHNTVSWYQQALGQGPQFIFQYYREEENGRGNFPPRFSGLQFPNYSSELNVNALELDDSALYLCASSLDEAFEQYFGPGTRLTVT.